This T cell receptor beta chain was sequenced in a study of T cell responses to AZD1222 COVID-19 vaccine. As for this clone: Its antigen is not identified.

The CDR3 contains 14 residues. The V and J ends lost 2 bases and 3 bases respectively, with 13 bases between them. Germline CDR1 GTSNPN, CDR2 SVGIG (reference sequence). General study points: Targeting of unmutated variant regions was reportedly seen in nearly half of spike-specific TCRs. Repertoires in all cases were sampled only once the peak T cell response had passed.

Method: immunoSEQ multiplex PCR; TCRdb's copy keeps in-frame clones and lacks some. The data show about 200,000 clones, less than 95% seen once. This receptor was taken from an adult who received the MenACWY meningococcal vaccine as a control. This chain connects TRBV30 to TRBJ1-2; D perhaps matches TRBD1 (6 bases). The specimen comprised peripheral blood, sampled 28 days after the second dose of the MenACWY control vaccine. The DNA of the CDR3 is TGTGCCTGGAGTTCCATCAGGGGTCACTATGGCTACACCTTC. Amino acids: CAWSSIRGHYGYTF.